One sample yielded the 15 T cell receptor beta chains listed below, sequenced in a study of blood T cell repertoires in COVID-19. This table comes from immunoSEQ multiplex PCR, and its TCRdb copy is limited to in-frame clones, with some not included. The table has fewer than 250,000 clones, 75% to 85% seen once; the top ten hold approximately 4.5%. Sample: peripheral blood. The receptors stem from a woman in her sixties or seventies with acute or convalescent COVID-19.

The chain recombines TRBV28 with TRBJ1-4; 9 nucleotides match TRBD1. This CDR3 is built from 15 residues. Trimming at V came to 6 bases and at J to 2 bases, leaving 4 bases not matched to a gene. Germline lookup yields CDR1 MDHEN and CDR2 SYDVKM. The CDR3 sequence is CASRGTGNTNEKLFF. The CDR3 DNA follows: TGTGCCAGCAGGGGGACAGGGAACACTAATGAAAAACTGTTTTTT.

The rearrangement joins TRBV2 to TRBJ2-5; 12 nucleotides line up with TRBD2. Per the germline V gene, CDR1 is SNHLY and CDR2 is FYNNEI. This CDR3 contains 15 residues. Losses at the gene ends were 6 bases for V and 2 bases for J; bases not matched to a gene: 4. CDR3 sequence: CASSGLAGRQETQYF. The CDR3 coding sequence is TGTGCCAGCAGCGGACTAGCGGGGAGACAAGAGACCCAGTACTTC.

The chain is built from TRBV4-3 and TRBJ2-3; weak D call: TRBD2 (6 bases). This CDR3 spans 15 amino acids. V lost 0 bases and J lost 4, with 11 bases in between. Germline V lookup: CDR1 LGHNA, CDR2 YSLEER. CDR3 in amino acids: CASSQDRLGADTQYF. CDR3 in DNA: TGCGCCAGCAGCCAAGATCGACTAGGAGCAGATACGCAGTATTTT.

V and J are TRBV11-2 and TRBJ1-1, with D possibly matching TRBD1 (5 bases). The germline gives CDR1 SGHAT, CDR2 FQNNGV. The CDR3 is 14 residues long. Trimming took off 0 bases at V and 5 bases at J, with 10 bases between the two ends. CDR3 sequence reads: CASSLEGQGTEAFF. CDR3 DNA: TGTGCCAGCAGCTTAGAAGGGCAGGGAACTGAAGCTTTCTTT.

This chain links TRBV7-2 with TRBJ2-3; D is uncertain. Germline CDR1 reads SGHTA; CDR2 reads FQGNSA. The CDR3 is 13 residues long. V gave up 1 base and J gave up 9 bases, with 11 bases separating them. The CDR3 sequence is CASSLGEAVTQYF. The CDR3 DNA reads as TGTGCCAGCAGCTTAGGTGAGGCGGTCACGCAGTATTTT.

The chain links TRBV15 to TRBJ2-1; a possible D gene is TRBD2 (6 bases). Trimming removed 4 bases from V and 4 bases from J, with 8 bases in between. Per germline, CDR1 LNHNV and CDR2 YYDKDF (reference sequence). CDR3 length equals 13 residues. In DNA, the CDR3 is TGTGCCACCAGCACGGGGGATTACAATGAGCAGTTCTTC. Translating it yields CATSTGDYNEQFF.

This CDR3 reads CASSFRVGGTDTQYF. In DNA form, the CDR3 reads TGCGCCAGCAGCTTCCGGGTCGGAGGCACAGATACGCAGTATTTT. The chain employs TRBV5-1 and TRBJ2-3; no firm D call. Germline CDR1 reads SGHRS; CDR2 reads YFSETQ. The CDR3 sequence is 15 residues long. The V end lost 2 bases, the J end lost 1 base, and 11 bases lay between the germline ends.

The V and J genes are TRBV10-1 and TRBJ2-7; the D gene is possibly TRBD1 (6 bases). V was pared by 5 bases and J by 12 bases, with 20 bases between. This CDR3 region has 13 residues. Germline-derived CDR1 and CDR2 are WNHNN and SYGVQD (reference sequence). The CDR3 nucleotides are TGCGCCAGCAGTATCGAAACAGGGTCTACTAGGTACTTC. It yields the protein CASSIETGSTRYF.

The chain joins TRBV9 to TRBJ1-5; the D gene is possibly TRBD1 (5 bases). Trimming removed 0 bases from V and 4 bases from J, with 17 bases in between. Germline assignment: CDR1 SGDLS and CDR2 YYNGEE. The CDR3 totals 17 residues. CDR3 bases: TGTGCCAGCAGCGTAGGACCGGGGGTCCGGGGAAATCAGCCCCAGCATTTT. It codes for CASSVGPGVRGNQPQHF.

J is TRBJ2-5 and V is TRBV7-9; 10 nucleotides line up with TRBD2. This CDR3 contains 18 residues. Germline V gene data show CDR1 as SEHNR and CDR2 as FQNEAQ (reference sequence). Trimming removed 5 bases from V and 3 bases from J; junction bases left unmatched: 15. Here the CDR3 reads CASSRYSGGPDGEETQYF. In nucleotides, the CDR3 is TGTGCCAGCAGCCGCTATAGCGGGGGGCCCGACGGCGAAGAGACCCAGTACTTC. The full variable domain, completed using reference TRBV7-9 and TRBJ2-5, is DTGVSQNPRHKITKRGQNVTFRCDPISEHNRLYWYRQTLGQGPEFLTYFQNEAQLEKSRLLSDRFSAERPKGSFSTLEIQRTEQGDSAMYLCASSRYSGGPDGEETQYFGPGTRLLVL.

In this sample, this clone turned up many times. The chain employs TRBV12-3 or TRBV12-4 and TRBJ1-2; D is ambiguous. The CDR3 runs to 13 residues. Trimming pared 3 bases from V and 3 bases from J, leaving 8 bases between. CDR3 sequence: CASSFEIYYGYTF. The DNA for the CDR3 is TGTGCCAGCAGTTTTGAGATATACTATGGCTACACCTTC.

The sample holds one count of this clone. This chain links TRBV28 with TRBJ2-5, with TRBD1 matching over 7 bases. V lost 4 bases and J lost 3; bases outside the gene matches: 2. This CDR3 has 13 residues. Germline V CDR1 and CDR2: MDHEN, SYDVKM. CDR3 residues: CASSSGTEETQYF. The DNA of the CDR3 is TGTGCCAGCAGTTCCGGGACAGAAGAGACCCAGTACTTC.

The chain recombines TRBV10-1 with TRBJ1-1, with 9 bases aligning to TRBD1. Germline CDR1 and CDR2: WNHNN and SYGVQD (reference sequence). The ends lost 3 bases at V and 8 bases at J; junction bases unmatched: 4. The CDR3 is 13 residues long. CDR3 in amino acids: CASSDGQGIEAFF. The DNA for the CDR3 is TGCGCCAGCAGTGATGGACAGGGGATAGAAGCTTTCTTT.

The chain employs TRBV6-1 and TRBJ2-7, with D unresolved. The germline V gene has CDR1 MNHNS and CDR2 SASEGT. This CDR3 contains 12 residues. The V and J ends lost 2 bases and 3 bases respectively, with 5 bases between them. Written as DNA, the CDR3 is TGTGCCAGCAGTGAAACGAGCTACGAGCAGTACTTC. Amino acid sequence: CASSETSYEQYF.

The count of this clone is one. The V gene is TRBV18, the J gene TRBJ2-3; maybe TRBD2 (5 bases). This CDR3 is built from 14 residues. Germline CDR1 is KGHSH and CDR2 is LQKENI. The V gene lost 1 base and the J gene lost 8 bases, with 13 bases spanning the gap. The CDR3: CASSPQGLGGTQYF. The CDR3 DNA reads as TGTGCCAGCTCACCACAGGGCCTCGGAGGTACGCAGTATTTT.